Given below is one T cell receptor beta chain in context. Its antigen is unidentified. This record comes from a study of shared clonotypes between healthy human individuals. Study-level findings and limits: Sample collection involved blood only; tissue repertoires are likely different.

Using immunoSEQ multiplex PCR, the repertoire was profiled, and TCRdb retains in-frame clones only, with some absent. This sample has some 2,000,000 clones, with over 85% found just once. The naive CD8 population came from CD45RO-negative cells selected for CCR7, without terminally differentiated effector memory CD45RA+ cells. CDR3 size: 15 residues. Looked up from germline, CDR1 is ENHRY and CDR2 is SYGVKD. The V end was cut by 3 bases, the J end by 3 bases, with 14 bases between. The TCR originated in a man aged 18 to 35 in good health. The chain joins TRBV10-3 to TRBJ1-2; D may be TRBD1 (5 bases). Sequencing was done on a sample of naive CD8+ T cells sorted from blood. The CDR3 region is CAISDALLGDYGYTF. CDR3 coding DNA: TGTGCCATCAGTGATGCTCTTTTGGGGGACTATGGCTACACCTTC.